A single sample is the source of the 29 T cell receptor beta chains below, sequenced in a study of T cells in tuberculosis. The table came from immunoSEQ multiplex PCR; TCRdb's copy has only in-frame clones and leaves some out. The table lists 30,000 or so clones, roughly 86% of them singletons. Time point noted: new active TB diagnosis, blood taken before or within 7 days of starting treatment. Sequenced here: PBMCs, sampled at tuberculosis diagnosis. Receptor source: an adult with tuberculosis.

The rearrangement links TRBV19 to TRBJ2-3; tentatively, D is TRBD1 (6 bases). This CDR3 spans 14 amino acids. Trimming took 8 bases from V and 2 from J, leaving 14 bases between them. Germline V gene lookup returns CDR1 LNHDA and CDR2 SQIVND (reference sequence). This chain's CDR3 is CASSGTPVTDTQYF. CDR3 DNA: TGTGCCAGTTCCGGGACACCTGTCACAGATACGCAGTATTTT.

The sample holds a few counts of this clone. The chain links TRBV5-6 to TRBJ1-2, with D possibly TRBD1 on 5 matching bases. V lost 0 bases to trimming and J lost 8 bases, with 11 bases between them. Germline V gene sequence: CDR1 SGHDT, CDR2 YYEEEE. The CDR3 covers 13 residues. The DNA for the CDR3 is TGTGCCAGCAGCTTGGTAGGGGTGGAGGGCTACACCTTC. This sequence encodes CASSLVGVEGYTF.

The count of this clone is one. The chain employs TRBV5-4 and TRBJ1-4; a weak D match, TRBD1 (5 bases). The V end was cut by 1 base, the J end by 4 bases, with 8 bases between. The CDR3 totals 14 residues. Germline CDR1 reads SGHNT; CDR2 reads YYREEE (reference sequence). DNA of the CDR3: TGTGCCAGCAGCTTGAGGGGTGGTAATGAAAAACTGTTTTTT. Its translation: CASSLRGGNEKLFF.

This rearrangement joins TRBV10-3 to TRBJ2-7; TRBD2 is a possible D gene (7 bases). The CDR3 runs 13 residues. Germline V lookup: CDR1 ENHRY, CDR2 SYGVKD. V was cut by 4 bases and J by 6 bases, with 13 bases left in between. Written as DNA, the CDR3 is TGTGCCATCAGTGTTGGGGGGGGCGGCGAGCAGTACTTC. Residues: CAISVGGGGEQYF.

The chain recombines TRBV2 with TRBJ1-2, with D possibly matching TRBD1 (5 bases). Germline V gene sequence: CDR1 SNHLY, CDR2 FYNNEI. The V and J ends lost 4 bases and 4 bases respectively, with 7 bases between them. The CDR3 consists of 12 residues. CDR3 nucleotides: TGTGCCAGCAGTGTCACAGGCTATGGCTACACCTTC. Its protein product is CASSVTGYGYTF.

This clone was picked up a small number of times. The rearrangement joins TRBV10-3 to TRBJ2-3; 8 nucleotides match TRBD1. Germline V gives CDR1 ENHRY, CDR2 SYGVKD. The junction had 4 bases not matched to a gene; V was cut back by 6 bases and J by 2 bases. The CDR3 extends over 14 amino acids. As DNA, the CDR3 is TGTGCCATCAGAGGACAGGGCTCCACAGATACGCAGTATTTT. Its translation is CAIRGQGSTDTQYF.

The chain carries TRBV5-3 and TRBJ2-2, with D maybe TRBD1 (6 bases). TRBV5-3 is an ORF; its function is uncertain. V was pared by 5 bases and J by 0 bases, with 17 bases between. The CDR3 contains 17 residues. The CDR3 region is CARRYSRQASNTGELFF. In nucleotides, the CDR3 is TGTGCCAGAAGATATTCCCGACAGGCTTCGAACACCGGGGAGCTGTTTTTT.

The rearrangement links TRBV13 to TRBJ1-4; 9 bases are a match to TRBD1. The CDR3 totals 14 residues. Trimming at V came to 5 bases and at J to 5 bases, leaving 3 bases not matched to a gene. CDR1 PRHDT and CDR2 FYEKMQ come from the germline V gene (reference sequence). The CDR3 DNA sequence: TGTGCCAGCAGCCCGACAGGGGGAAATGAAAAACTGTTTTTT. Residues: CASSPTGGNEKLFF.

V usage is TRBV7-9 and J usage is TRBJ1-1; weak D call: TRBD1 (6 bases). Germline values: CDR1 SEHNR, CDR2 FQNEAQ (reference sequence). V was clipped by 5 bases and J by 8 bases, with 12 bases between them. The CDR3 contains 12 residues. In nucleotides, the CDR3 is TGTGCCAGCAGCCTGTCCGGGACAGAAGCTTTCTTT. It yields the protein CASSLSGTEAFF.

The gene calls are TRBV27 and TRBJ2-2; D might be TRBD2 (5 bases). V gave up 5 bases and J gave up 4 bases, with 20 bases separating them. Germline V gives CDR1 MNHEY, CDR2 SMNVEV (reference sequence). The CDR3 loop spans 17 amino acids. CDR3 sequence reads: CASSTLTGSGSTGELFF. The CDR3 DNA reads TGTGCCAGCAGTACTCTAACGGGGTCAGGCTCCACCGGGGAGCTGTTTTTT.

This clone was observed a single time. The chain uses TRBV6-1 and TRBJ2-3, with D possibly being TRBD2 (6 bases). CDR1 is MNHNS and CDR2 is SASEGT in the germline V gene. The length of the CDR3 is 15 residues. The ends were cut back, 6 bases at V and 0 bases at J, with 13 bases in the middle. The chain's CDR3 is CASSLGGSSTDTQYF. In DNA form, the CDR3 reads TGTGCCAGCAGCCTCGGGGGTTCTAGCACAGATACGCAGTATTTT.

The rearrangement joins TRBV30 to TRBJ1-1, with D perhaps TRBD1 (5 bases). V shed 2 bases and J shed 10 bases, with 17 bases lying between them. The CDR3 spans 13 residues. Germline values: CDR1 GTSNPN, CDR2 SVGIG (reference sequence). The CDR3 reads CAWSRAMQGRAFF. The CDR3, as DNA: TGTGCCTGGAGTAGGGCCATGCAGGGCCGAGCTTTCTTT.

The CDR3 nucleotides read TGTGCCAGCAGCGTAGGTCTAGCGGGAGGGCCTTGGGTCTACAATGAGCAGTTCTTC. As protein: CASSVGLAGGPWVYNEQFF. The J gene is TRBJ2-1, the V gene TRBV9, with TRBD2 matching 12 bases. Germline V gene data show CDR1 as SGDLS and CDR2 as YYNGEE. J gave up 3 bases and V 0 bases, and 10 bases lay outside the gene matches. The CDR3 loop spans 19 amino acids.

This chain links TRBV14 with TRBJ2-3; weak D call: TRBD2 (6 bases). V dropped 3 bases and J dropped 1 base, with 11 bases sitting between them. This CDR3 contains 15 residues. The germline V gene encodes CDR1 SGHDN and CDR2 FVKESK. As DNA, the CDR3 is TGTGCCAGCAGCCATCTGGGCGGGGGCACAGATACGCAGTATTTT. Protein product: CASSHLGGGTDTQYF.

The chain has TRBV11-2 and TRBJ1-4; TRBD1 might be the D (5 bases). V lost 1 base to trimming and J lost 3 bases, with 9 bases between them. CDR3 length: 15 amino acids. The germline V gene has CDR1 SGHAT and CDR2 FQNNGV. CDR3 region: CASSLGTGPNEKLFF. The CDR3 DNA reads TGTGCCAGCAGCTTAGGTACAGGTCCTAATGAAAAACTGTTTTTT.

The chain links TRBV7-3 to TRBJ2-7; TRBD2 aligns across 14 bases. The CDR3 spans 17 residues. Germline CDR1 and CDR2: SGHTA and FQGTGA. V lost 5 bases and J lost 1; bases outside the gene matches: 7. The DNA for the CDR3 is TGTGCCAGCAGCGTTACCGGGACTAGCGGGAGTTCCTACGAGCAGTACTTC. Amino acid sequence: CASSVTGTSGSSYEQYF.

This chain joins TRBV9 and TRBJ1-2, with D possibly matching TRBD1 (5 bases). Trimming cost V 3 bases and J 6 bases, with 21 bases left between them. Germline CDR1 and CDR2: SGDLS and YYNGEE. The CDR3 has 16 amino acids. The CDR3 region has the DNA TGTGCCAGCAGCGGGGAGGGGTTTGGCAGGGTTGATGGCTACACCTTC. It encodes CASSGEGFGRVDGYTF.

The chain joins TRBV9 to TRBJ1-6; 9 bases fit TRBD1. Trimming took 4 bases from V and 10 from J; bases not matched to a gene: 9. The germline gives CDR1 SGDLS, CDR2 YYNGEE. The CDR3 runs 15 residues. As DNA, the CDR3 is TGTGCCAGCAGCCCCAGGGACAGGGAGGGCTCACCCCTCCACTTT. Protein: CASSPRDREGSPLHF. Full variable domain (outside the CDR3, taken from reference TRBV9 and TRBJ1-6): DSGVTQTPKHLITATGQRVTLRCSPRSGDLSVYWYQQSLDQGLQFLIQYYNGEERAKGNILERFSAQQFPDLHSELNLSSLELGDSALYFCASSPRDREGSPLHFGNGTRLTVT.

This clone has a single count. This chain connects TRBV5-4 to TRBJ1-3; D uncertain. This CDR3 is built from 14 residues. Germline CDR1 and CDR2: SGHNT and YYREEE (reference sequence). The CDR3 sequence: CAGRTYNSGNTIYF. DNA for the CDR3: TGTGCAGGGAGGACTTATAATTCTGGAAACACCATATATTTT.

The chain has TRBV30 and TRBJ2-5; 9 bases align to TRBD1. The CDR3 runs to 14 residues. Germline V lookup: CDR1 GTSNPN, CDR2 SVGIG (reference sequence). V was pared by 5 bases and J by 4 bases, with 8 bases of the junction left unmatched. The CDR3 bases are TGTGCCTGGGGGGGACAGGGCCGGATAGAGACCCAGTACTTC. Protein: CAWGGQGRIETQYF.

The chain joins TRBV6-1 to TRBJ1-1; D gene uncertain. The germline CDR1 and CDR2 sequences are MNHNS and SASEGT. V dropped 6 bases and J dropped 0 bases, with 14 bases sitting between them. The CDR3 has 15 residues. The CDR3 is CASRGGWEMNTEAFF. CDR3 DNA sequence: TGTGCCAGCAGGGGAGGGTGGGAGATGAACACTGAAGCTTTCTTT.

V is TRBV5-3 and J is TRBJ1-1; D is unclear. TRBV5-3 is designated an ORF whose function remains uncertain. The CDR3 is 15 amino acids. V lost 0 bases to trimming and J lost 5 bases, with 14 bases between them. CDR3 bases: TGTGCCAGAAGCTTGGATTCGGGGTGTGAGACTGAAGCTTTCTTT. It specifies CARSLDSGCETEAFF.

The chain carries TRBV7-9 and TRBJ1-4, with 7 bases that match TRBD1. This CDR3 is 15 amino acids long. V was clipped by 5 bases and J by 4 bases; unmatched bases: 7. Looked up from germline, CDR1 is SEHNR and CDR2 is FQNEAQ (reference sequence). The CDR3 bases are TGTGCCAGCAGCGTAGGGACAGTCGGTAATGAAAAACTGTTTTTT. Protein product: CASSVGTVGNEKLFF. The complete variable domain, with remaining parts taken from reference TRBV7-9 and TRBJ1-4, reads DTGVSQNPRHKITKRGQNVTFRCDPISEHNRLYWYRQTLGQGPEFLTYFQNEAQLEKSRLLSDRFSAERPKGSFSTLEIQRTEQGDSAMYLCASSVGTVGNEKLFFGSGTQLSVL.

The chain employs TRBV19 and TRBJ1-3; 7 positions agree with TRBD1. CDR1 LNHDA and CDR2 SQIVND come from the germline V gene (reference sequence). V trimming: 9 bases; J trimming: 0 bases; junction bases outside the gene matches: 8. CDR3 size: 15 residues. CDR3 protein: CASTDRAFSGNTIYF. The CDR3 DNA is TGTGCCAGCACCGACAGGGCCTTCTCTGGAAACACCATATATTTT.

V usage is TRBV11-3 and J usage is TRBJ2-1; D gene ambiguous. Germline V lookup: CDR1 SGHNT, CDR2 YENEEA. V shed 6 bases and J shed 5 bases, with 11 bases lying between them. This CDR3 is 13 amino acids long. CDR3 residues: CASSSDRNNEQFF. CDR3 nucleotides: TGTGCCAGCAGTAGTGATAGAAACAATGAGCAGTTCTTC.

The genes are TRBV6-5 and TRBJ2-3, with 7 bases fitting TRBD2. This CDR3 is built from 14 residues. Trimming removed 8 bases from V and 6 bases from J; junction bases left unmatched: 11. Per the germline V gene, CDR1 is MNHEY and CDR2 is SVGAGI. CDR3: CASGNKGGADTQYF. Written as DNA, the CDR3 is TGTGCCAGCGGGAACAAGGGAGGGGCCGATACGCAGTATTTT.

The chain joins TRBV18 to TRBJ2-1; possible D gene TRBD2, 5 bases. CDR3 length equals 16 residues. From germline, CDR1 is KGHSH and CDR2 LQKENI. The V end lost 0 bases, the J end lost 3 bases, and 12 bases lay between the germline ends. This CDR3 is CASSPPTRAGYNEQFF. The CDR3 coding sequence is TGTGCCAGCTCACCACCTACTAGAGCCGGCTACAATGAGCAGTTCTTC.

The gene calls are TRBV19 and TRBJ1-1, with D hard to call. There are 14 residues in the CDR3. CDR1 LNHDA and CDR2 SQIVND come from the germline V gene (reference sequence). Trimming removed 2 bases from V and 4 bases from J, with 11 bases in between. This chain's CDR3 is CASSIPEGSTEAFF. The CDR3 nucleotides read TGTGCCAGTAGTATACCGGAGGGAAGCACTGAAGCTTTCTTT.

CDR3 bases: TGTGCCAGCAGTTACCGGACAGGGTCCGGAAACACCATATATTTT. This sequence encodes CASSYRTGSGNTIYF. This sequence joins TRBV6-5 and TRBJ1-3, with TRBD1 matching 8 bases. Germline V CDR1 and CDR2: MNHEY, SVGAGI. V lost 2 bases to trimming and J lost 4 bases; unmatched junction nucleotides: 4. The CDR3 runs to 15 residues.